This T cell receptor beta chain was sequenced in a study of blood T cell repertoires in COVID-19. Looking at the study overall: Samples of COVID-19 (acute and convalescent) were obtained from the United States, Italy and Spain.

This CDR3 is built from 15 residues. From germline, CDR1 is LNHDA and CDR2 SQIVND (reference sequence). Germline trimming cut 3 bases from V and 4 bases from J; bases unmatched to any gene: 6. This table comes from immunoSEQ multiplex PCR, and its TCRdb copy is limited to in-frame clones, with some not included. This table holds approximately 170,000 clones, more than 75% found once. The TCR was taken from a man in his fifties who had recovered from COVID-19. The specimen was peripheral blood. J is TRBJ1-3 and V is TRBV19, with 7 bases fitting TRBD1. The CDR3 region has the DNA TGTGCCAGTAGTATCTCACCGGGACAGGGAAACACCATATATTTT. This gives the protein CASSISPGQGNTIYF.